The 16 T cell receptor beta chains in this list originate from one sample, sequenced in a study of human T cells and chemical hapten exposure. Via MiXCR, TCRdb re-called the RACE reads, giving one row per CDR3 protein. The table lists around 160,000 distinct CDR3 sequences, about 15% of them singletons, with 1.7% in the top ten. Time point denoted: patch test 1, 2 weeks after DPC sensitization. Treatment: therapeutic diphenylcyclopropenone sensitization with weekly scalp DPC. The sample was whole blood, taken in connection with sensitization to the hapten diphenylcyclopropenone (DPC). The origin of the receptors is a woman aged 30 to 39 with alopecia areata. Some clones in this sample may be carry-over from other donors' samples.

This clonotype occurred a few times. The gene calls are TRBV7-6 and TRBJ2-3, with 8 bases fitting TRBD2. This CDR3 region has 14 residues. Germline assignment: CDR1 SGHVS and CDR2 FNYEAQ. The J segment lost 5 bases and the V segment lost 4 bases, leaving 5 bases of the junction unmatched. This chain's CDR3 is CASSSLAGGDTQYF. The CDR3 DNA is TGTGCCAGCAGCTCTCTGGCGGGGGGAGATACGCAGTATTTT. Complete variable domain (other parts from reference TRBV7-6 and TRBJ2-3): GAGVSQSPRYKVTKRGQDVALRCDPISGHVSLYWYRQALGQGPEFLTYFNYEAQQDKSGLPNDRFSAERPEGSISTLTIQRTEQRDSAMYRCASSSLAGGDTQYFGPGTRLTVL.

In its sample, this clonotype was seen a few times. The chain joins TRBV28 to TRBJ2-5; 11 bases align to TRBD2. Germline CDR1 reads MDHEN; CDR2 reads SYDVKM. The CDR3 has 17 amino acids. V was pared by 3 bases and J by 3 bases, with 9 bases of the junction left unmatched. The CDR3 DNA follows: TGTGCCAGCAGTTTGTTCCCGGGGACTAGCGGAGAAGAGACCCAGTACTTC. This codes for CASSLFPGTSGEETQYF.

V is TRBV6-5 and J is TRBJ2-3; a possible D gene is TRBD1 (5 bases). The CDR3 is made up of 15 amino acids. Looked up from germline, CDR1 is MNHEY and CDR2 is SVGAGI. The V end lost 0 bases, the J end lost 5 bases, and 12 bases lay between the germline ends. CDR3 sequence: CASSYSVVGVDTQYF. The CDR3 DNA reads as TGTGCCAGCAGTTACTCAGTGGTAGGGGTAGATACGCAGTATTTT.

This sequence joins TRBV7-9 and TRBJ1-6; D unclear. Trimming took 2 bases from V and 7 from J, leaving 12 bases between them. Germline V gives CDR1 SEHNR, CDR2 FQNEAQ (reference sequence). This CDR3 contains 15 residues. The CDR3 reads CASSLKGSWNSPLHF. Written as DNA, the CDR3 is TGTGCCAGCAGCTTAAAAGGCTCGTGGAATTCACCCCTCCACTTT.

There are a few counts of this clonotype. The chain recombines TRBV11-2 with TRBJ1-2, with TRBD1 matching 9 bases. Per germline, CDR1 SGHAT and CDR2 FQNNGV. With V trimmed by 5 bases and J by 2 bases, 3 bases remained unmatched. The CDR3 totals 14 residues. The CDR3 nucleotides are TGTGCCAGCAGCGGACAGGGGAAAAACTATGGCTACACCTTC. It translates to CASSGQGKNYGYTF.

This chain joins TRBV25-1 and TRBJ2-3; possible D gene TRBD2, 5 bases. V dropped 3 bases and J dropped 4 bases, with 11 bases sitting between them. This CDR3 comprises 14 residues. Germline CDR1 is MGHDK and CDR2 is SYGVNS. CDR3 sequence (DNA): TGTGCCAGCAGTGACCGGGGTGTGGCAGATACGCAGTATTTT. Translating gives CASSDRGVADTQYF.

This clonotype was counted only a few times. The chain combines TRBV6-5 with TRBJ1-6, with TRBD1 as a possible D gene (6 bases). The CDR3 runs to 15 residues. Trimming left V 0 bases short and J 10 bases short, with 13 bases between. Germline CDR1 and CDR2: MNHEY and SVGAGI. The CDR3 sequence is CASSYSQGQISPLHF. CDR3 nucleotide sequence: TGTGCCAGCAGTTACTCCCAGGGGCAGATATCACCCCTCCACTTT.

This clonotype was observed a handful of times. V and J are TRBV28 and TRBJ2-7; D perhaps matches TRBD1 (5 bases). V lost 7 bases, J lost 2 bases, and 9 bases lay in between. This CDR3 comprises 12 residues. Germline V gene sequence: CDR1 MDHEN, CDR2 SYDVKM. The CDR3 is CASNSRAYEQYF. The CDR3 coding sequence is TGTGCCAGCAACTCCAGGGCCTACGAGCAGTACTTC.

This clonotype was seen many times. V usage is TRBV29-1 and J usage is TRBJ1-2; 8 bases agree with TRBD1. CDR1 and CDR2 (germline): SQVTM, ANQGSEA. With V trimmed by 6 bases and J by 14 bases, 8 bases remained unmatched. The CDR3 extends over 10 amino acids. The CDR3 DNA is TGCAGCGTCCAGCAGGGGGCCACAACCTTC. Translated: CSVQQGATTF.

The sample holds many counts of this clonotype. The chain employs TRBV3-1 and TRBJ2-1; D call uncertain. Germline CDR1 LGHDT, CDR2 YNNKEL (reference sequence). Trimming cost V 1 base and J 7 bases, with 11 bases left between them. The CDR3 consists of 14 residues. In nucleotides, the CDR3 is TGTGCCAGCAGCCAAGGGTCTAGGAAGAATGAGCAGTTCTTC. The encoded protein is CASSQGSRKNEQFF.

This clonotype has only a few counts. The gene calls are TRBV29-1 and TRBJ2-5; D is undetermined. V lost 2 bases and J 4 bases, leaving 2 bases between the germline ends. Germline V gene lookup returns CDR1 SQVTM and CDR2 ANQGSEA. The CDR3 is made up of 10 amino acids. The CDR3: CSVERETQYF. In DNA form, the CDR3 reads TGCAGCGTTGAACGAGAGACCCAGTACTTC.

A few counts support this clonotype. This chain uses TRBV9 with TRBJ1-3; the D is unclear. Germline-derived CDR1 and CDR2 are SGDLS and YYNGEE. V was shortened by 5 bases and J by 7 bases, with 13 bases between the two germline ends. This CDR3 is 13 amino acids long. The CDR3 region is CASSFGSWNTIYF. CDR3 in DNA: TGTGCCAGCAGTTTCGGGTCCTGGAACACCATATATTTT.

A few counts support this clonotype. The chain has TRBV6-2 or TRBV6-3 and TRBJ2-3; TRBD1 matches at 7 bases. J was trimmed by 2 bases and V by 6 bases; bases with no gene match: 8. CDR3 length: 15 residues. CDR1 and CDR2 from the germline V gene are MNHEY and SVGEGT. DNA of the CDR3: TGTGCCAGCAGGCCACGGGACAGATACACAGATACGCAGTATTTT. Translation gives CASRPRDRYTDTQYF.

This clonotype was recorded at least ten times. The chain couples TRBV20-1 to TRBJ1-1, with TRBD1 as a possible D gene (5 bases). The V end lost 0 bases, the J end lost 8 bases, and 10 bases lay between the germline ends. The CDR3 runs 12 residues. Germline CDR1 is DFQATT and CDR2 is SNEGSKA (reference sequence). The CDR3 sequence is CSARDLTAEAFF. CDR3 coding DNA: TGCAGTGCTAGAGATTTGACAGCAGAAGCTTTCTTT.

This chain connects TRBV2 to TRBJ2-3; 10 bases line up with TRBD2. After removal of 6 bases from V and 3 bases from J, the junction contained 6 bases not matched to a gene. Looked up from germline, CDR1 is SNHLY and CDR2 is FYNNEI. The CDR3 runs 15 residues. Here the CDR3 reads CASREREGRTDTQYF. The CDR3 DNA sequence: TGTGCCAGCAGGGAGCGGGAGGGCCGGACAGATACGCAGTATTTT.

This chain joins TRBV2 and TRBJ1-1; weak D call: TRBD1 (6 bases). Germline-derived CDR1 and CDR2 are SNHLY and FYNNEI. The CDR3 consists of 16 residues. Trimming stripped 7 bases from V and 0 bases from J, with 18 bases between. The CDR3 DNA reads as TGTGCCAGCAAGAGAATGGGGGCCGCTATGAACACTGAAGCTTTCTTT. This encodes CASKRMGAAMNTEAFF.